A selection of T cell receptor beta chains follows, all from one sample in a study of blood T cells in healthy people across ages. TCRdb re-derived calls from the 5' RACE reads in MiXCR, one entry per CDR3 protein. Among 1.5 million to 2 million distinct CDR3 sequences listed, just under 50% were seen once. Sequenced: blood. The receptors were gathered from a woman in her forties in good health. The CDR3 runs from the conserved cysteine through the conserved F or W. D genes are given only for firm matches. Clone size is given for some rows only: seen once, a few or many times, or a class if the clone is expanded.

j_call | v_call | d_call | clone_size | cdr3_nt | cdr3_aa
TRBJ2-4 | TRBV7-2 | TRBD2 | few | TGTGCCAGCAGCTTATCAACGGGGGGTACCAAAAACATTCAGTACTTC | CASSLSTGGTKNIQYF
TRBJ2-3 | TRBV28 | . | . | TGTGCCAGCAGCGAGTGGGGAATGATAGGGGGTACGCAGTATTTT | CASSEWGMIGGTQYF
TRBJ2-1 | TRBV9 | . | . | TGTGCCAGCAGCCCCCAGGGAGGCACAGACTACAATGAGCAGTTCTTC | CASSPQGGTDYNEQFF
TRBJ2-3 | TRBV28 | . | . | TGTGCCAGCAGTTATCTCAGGGGTGGCACAGATACGCAGTATTTT | CASSYLRGGTDTQYF
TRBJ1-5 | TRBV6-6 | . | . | TGTGCCAGCACATTGTACAGTAAGCAGCCCCAGCATTTT | CASTLYSKQPQHF
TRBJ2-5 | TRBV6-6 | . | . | TGTGCCAGCACCTTGGACTCGTACCAAGAGACCCAGTACTTC | CASTLDSYQETQYF
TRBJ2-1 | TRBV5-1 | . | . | TGCGCCAGCAGCTTGGAGGGGCCTCAGGCTTTCGATGAGCAGTTCTTC | CASSLEGPQAFDEQFF
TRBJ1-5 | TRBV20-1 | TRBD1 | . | TGCAGTGCCACGACAGGGCTTGGGAATCAGCCCCAGCATTTT | CSATTGLGNQPQHF
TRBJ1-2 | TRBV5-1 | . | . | TGCGCCAGCAGAGGACCGGATGCCTATGGCTACACCTTC | CASRGPDAYGYTF
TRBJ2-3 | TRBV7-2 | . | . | TGTGCCAGCAGCCGTCTAGGGGGGGATCCCCCTCAGGGGCAGTATTTT | CASSRLGGDPPQGQYF
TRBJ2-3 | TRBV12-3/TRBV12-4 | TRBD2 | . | TGTGCCAGCAGTCGGGGACTAGCGGCAGACACAGATACGCAGTATTTT | CASSRGLAADTDTQYF
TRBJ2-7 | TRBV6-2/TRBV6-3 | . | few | TGTGCCAGCAGTTACGATGTTTTGTCAGGACTGGGAGGCTACGAGCAGTACTTC | CASSYDVLSGLGGYEQYF
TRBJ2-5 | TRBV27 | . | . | TGTGCCAGCAGTCCTGCAGGGGGGGAGCAGTACTTC | CASSPAGGEQYF
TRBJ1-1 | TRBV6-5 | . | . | TGTGCCAGCAGTTACGATCGGGTGAACACTGAAGCTTTCTTT | CASSYDRVNTEAFF
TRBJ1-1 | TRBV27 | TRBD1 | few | TGTGCCAGCAGTTTATATGCAGGGGGCGCGAGGAACACTGAAGCTTTCTTT | CASSLYAGGARNTEAFF
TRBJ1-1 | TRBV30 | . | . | TGTGCCTGGAGGCAAGAGGTAACTGAAGCTTTCTTT | CAWRQEVTEAFF
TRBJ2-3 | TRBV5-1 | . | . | TGCGCCAGCAGCCCTCGGACAGCCCGGGCAGATACGCAGTATTTT | CASSPRTARADTQYF
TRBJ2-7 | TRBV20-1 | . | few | TGCAGTGCTAGAAAGCTTGTGGACAGAGCCTACGAGCAGTACTTC | CSARKLVDRAYEQYF
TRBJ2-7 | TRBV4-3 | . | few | TGCGCCAGCAGCCAAGAACTAGGGTCTTACGAGCAGTACTTC | CASSQELGSYEQYF
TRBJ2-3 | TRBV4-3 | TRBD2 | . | TGCGCCAGCAGCCAGGTTCTCGGGGGGGCAGATACGCAGTATTTT | CASSQVLGGADTQYF
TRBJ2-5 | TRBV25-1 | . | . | TGTGCCATCCGGAGCTCCGAGGGGACCCAGTACTTC | CAIRSSEGTQYF
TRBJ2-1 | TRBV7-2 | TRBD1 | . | TGTGCCAGCAGCTTACTGGGACAGAAACAAGAGACCCAGTTCTTC | CASSLLGQKQETQFF
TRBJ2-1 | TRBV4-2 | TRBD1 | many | TGTGCCAGCAGAAAAACGGGACAGGGCGACAATGAGCAGTTCTTC | CASRKTGQGDNEQFF
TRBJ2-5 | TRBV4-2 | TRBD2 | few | TGTGCCAGCAGCCAAATCAGCGGGGGGCAAGAGACCCAGTACTTC | CASSQISGGQETQYF
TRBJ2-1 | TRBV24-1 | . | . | TGTGCCACCAGTGATCACAGGGCGACCTCCTACAATGAGCAGTTCTTC | CATSDHRATSYNEQFF
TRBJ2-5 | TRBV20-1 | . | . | TGCAGTGCCCCATCGCCCCAAGAGACCCAGTACTTC | CSAPSPQETQYF
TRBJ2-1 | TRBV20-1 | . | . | TGCAGTCCACCTGCAGGGGATAGGAATGAGCAGTTCTTC | CSPPAGDRNEQFF
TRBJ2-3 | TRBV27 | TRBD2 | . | TGTGCCAGCAGTTTCGTTGGACTAGCGGGGGGGGTCACAGATACGCAGTATTTT | CASSFVGLAGGVTDTQYF
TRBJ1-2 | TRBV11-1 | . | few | TGTGCCAGCAGCACGACAGGCCCGAGGAACTATGGCTACACCTTC | CASSTTGPRNYGYTF
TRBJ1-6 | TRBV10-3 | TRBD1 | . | TGTGCCATCAGGGACAGGGCTTCACCCCTCCACTTT | CAIRDRASPLHF
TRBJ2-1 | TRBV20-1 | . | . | TGCAGTGCTAGAGGGCCCCAACACAATGAGCAGTTCTTC | CSARGPQHNEQFF
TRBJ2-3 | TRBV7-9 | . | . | TGTGCCAGCAACCTAGACGGGACAGATACGCAGTATTTT | CASNLDGTDTQYF
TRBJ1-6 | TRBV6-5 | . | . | TGTGCCAGCAGTTCACAATCAGGGATGGGTTCACCCCTCCACTTT | CASSSQSGMGSPLHF
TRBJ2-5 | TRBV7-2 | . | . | TGTGCCAGCAGCCTAAGGTCGCAAACCGACTCCCACCAAGAGACCCAGTACTTC | CASSLRSQTDSHQETQYF
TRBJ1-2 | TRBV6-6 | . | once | TGTGCCAGCAGTTACTCGTTAGGGCCGAAGGGCTACACCTTC | CASSYSLGPKGYTF
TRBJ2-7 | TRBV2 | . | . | TGTGCCACGACGGGACGGGGCAGGAGTTCCTACGAGCAGTACTTC | CATTGRGRSSYEQYF
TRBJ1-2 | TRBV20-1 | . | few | TGCAGTGCTTGGACGGACTATGGCTACACCTTC | CSAWTDYGYTF
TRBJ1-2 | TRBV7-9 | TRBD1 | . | TGTGCCAGCAGCCTCAGACAGGGGCTGCTGCAGGGCTACACCTTC | CASSLRQGLLQGYTF
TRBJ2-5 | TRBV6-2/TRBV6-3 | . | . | TGTGCCAGCGGACAGACGAAAGAGACCCAGTACTTC | CASGQTKETQYF
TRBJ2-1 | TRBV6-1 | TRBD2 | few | TGTGCCAGCAGTGAAGCGCTGACTAGCGGGGGTTACAATGAGCAGTTCTTC | CASSEALTSGGYNEQFF
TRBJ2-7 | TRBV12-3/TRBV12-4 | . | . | TGTGCCAGCAGTCCTGCTGGTAGGGGTCCCTACGAGCAGTACTTC | CASSPAGRGPYEQYF
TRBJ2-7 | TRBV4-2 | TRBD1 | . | TGTGCCAGCAGCCAACCTGGACAGGGCGGAGGCTCCTACGAGCAGTACTTC | CASSQPGQGGGSYEQYF
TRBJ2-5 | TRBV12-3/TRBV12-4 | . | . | TGTGCCAGCAGTTCGCTGGCGGTTAAAGAGACCCAGTACTTC | CASSSLAVKETQYF
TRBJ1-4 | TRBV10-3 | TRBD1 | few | TGTGCCATCAGTCCCGGGACAGGGGCCGGTGAAAAACTGTTTTTT | CAISPGTGAGEKLFF